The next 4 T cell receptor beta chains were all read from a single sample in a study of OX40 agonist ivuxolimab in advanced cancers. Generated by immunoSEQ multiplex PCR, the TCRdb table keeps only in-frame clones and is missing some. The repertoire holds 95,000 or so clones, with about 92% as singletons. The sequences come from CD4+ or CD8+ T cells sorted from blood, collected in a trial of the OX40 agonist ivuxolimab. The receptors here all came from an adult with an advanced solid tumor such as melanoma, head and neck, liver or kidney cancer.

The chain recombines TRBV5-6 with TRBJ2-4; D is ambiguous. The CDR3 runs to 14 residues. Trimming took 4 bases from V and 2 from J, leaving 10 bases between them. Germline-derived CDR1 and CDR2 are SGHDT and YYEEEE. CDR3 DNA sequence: TGTGCCAGCAGCAGTGTCGGTTCCAAAAACATTCAGTACTTC. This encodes CASSSVGSKNIQYF. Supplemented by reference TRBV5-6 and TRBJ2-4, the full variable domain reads DAGVTQSPTHLIKTRGQQVTLRCSPKSGHDTVSWYQQALGQGPQFIFQYYEEEERQRGNFPDRFSGHQFPNYSSELNVNALLLGDSALYLCASSSVGSKNIQYFGAGTRLSVL.

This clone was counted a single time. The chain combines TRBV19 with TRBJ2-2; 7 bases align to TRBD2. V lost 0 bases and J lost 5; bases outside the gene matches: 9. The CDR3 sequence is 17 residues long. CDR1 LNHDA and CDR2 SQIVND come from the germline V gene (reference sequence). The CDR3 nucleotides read TGTGCCAGTAGTATAGATCTGATAGCGGGTCAGACCGGGGAGCTGTTTTTT. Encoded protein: CASSIDLIAGQTGELFF.

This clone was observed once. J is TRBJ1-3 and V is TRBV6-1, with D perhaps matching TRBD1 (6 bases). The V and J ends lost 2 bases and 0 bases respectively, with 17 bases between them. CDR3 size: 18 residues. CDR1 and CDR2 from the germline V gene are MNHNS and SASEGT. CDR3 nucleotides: TGTGCCAGCAGTGAAAATTTGGGGGGGGCAAGCTCTGGAAACACCATATATTTT. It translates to CASSENLGGASSGNTIYF.

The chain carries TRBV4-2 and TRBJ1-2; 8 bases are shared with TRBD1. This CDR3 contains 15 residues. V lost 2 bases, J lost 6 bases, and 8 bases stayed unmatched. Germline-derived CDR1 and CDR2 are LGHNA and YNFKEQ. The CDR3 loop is CASSQNDRGKDGYTF. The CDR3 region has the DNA TGTGCCAGCAGCCAAAACGACAGGGGTAAAGATGGCTACACCTTC.